The source of this T cell receptor beta chain is a study of T cell repertoires in cytomegalovirus infection. Overall study results and limits: CMV carriers having the relevant HLA were flagged by cumulative public TCR beta family frequency. The ex vivo response showed dominance by HLA-C-restricted CMV-specific TCR beta clonotypes.

Regarding this clonotype: Antigen: not known.

TCRdb recomputed calls from the reads with MiXCR, one row per CDR3 protein. The sample holds approximately 630,000 distinct CDR3 sequences, 20% to 25% seen once. Sequenced material: CD8+ T cells from PBMCs. The source is a human donor in good health (CMV status not recorded). Some clones in this sample may be carry-over from other donors' samples.

Here the CDR3 DNA reads TGTGCCAGCAGCTCTTCGGACAGGGGGATCACCGGGGAGCTGTTTTTT. Its translation is CASSSSDRGITGELFF. V and J are TRBV7-9 and TRBJ2-2, with TRBD1 matching over 10 bases. The CDR3 covers 16 residues. Germline V gene sequence: CDR1 SEHNR, CDR2 FQNEAQ (reference sequence). J gave up 4 bases and V 4 bases, and 6 bases lay outside the gene matches.